This is a list of T cell receptor beta chains from one sample in a study of blood T cell repertoires in COVID-19. Assay: immunoSEQ multiplex PCR; the TCRdb copy retains only in-frame clones and omits some. The sample includes approximately 140,000 clones, approximately 80% of them seen just once. The specimen sequenced was peripheral blood. The receptors shown here come from a woman older than 75 in a cohort sampled during active or convalescent COVID-19. The conserved cysteine and the conserved F or W are not part of the CDR3 here. Each record gives: V gene, D gene, J gene, CDR3 protein. D genes are given only for firm matches.

TRBV11-2,.,TRBJ2-1,ASSLSGGVEQF
TRBV15,.,TRBJ1-2,ATSSEGDARQGYGYT
TRBV7-2,TRBD2,TRBJ2-3,ASSLGSRRGTSTDTQY
TRBV6-5,TRBD1,TRBJ1-5,ASSLNRGDRGPQH
TRBV6-2/TRBV6-3,.,TRBJ2-1,ASSYPGEYEQF
TRBV7-3,TRBD2,TRBJ2-3,ASSLGRAGEADTQY
TRBV19,.,TRBJ1-2,ASSRDKANYGYT
TRBV18,TRBD2,TRBJ2-3,ASSTGLADTDTQY
TRBV7-3,.,TRBJ2-3,ASSLTSAEGDTQY
TRBV6-6,TRBD1,TRBJ1-2,ASRVQGAGYGYT
TRBV7-9,.,TRBJ2-3,ASSSRTTDTQY
TRBV2,TRBD1,TRBJ1-3,ASSDRGRNTIY
TRBV9,TRBD2,TRBJ2-1,ASSVSGVDYNEQF
TRBV7-2,TRBD2,TRBJ2-5,ASSFGRLAGGGQETQY
TRBV18,TRBD1,TRBJ1-1,ASSQGTGIGGTEAF
TRBV7-2,.,TRBJ1-3,ASSSGRPGNTIY
TRBV11-1,TRBD2,TRBJ2-7,ASSFRRGGTYEQY
TRBV4-3,.,TRBJ2-2,ASSLQGAGELF
TRBV5-8,TRBD1,TRBJ1-1,ASSLGQGAPEAF
TRBV14,TRBD2,TRBJ2-4,ASSPGLAGTVWTKNIQY
TRBV7-9,TRBD1,TRBJ1-5,ASSLGSAGTGAQH
TRBV27,TRBD1,TRBJ1-5,ASSYRGQHNQPQH
TRBV30,TRBD1,TRBJ1-6,AWTKDRGFPPDNSPLH
TRBV27,.,TRBJ1-1,ASSSAGGEAF
TRBV3-1/TRBV3-2,.,TRBJ1-5,ASSRGYNQPQH
TRBV7-2,.,TRBJ2-3,ASSLDFYTDTQY
TRBV24-1,TRBD1,TRBJ2-3,ATSEGDRARDTQY
TRBV5-4,.,TRBJ2-5,ASSRKRQAQETQY